This is a list of T cell receptor beta chains from one sample in a study of CD8+ T cells in alopecia areata. Assay used: immunoSEQ multiplex PCR; TCRdb lists only in-frame clones, some missing. This sample has some 150,000 clones; 54% occur once, and the top ten carry about a sixth. Specimen: CD8+ T cells sorted from blood, collected at week 4, from a patient treated with tofacitinib. Receptor source: a human donor with alopecia areata. The CDR3 runs from the conserved cysteine through the conserved F or W. A D gene is named only where the DNA matches it firmly. Clone size is stated in some rows and not others, as once, few, many or a class when expanded.

d_call,v_call,j_call,clone_size,cdr3_nt,cdr3_aa
TRBD1,TRBV5-4,TRBJ1-1,.,TGTGCCAGCAGCCGGGGACAGGGGGAACTTTTGGGGGCTGAAGCTTTCTTT,CASSRGQGELLGAEAFF
.,TRBV7-9,TRBJ2-7,many,TGTGCCAGCAGCTTTCCGGGGCCCTATACCCCCTACGAGCAGTACTTC,CASSFPGPYTPYEQYF
.,TRBV29-1,TRBJ2-7,.,TGCAGCGTTGAAGAGGGGTCTCCCGGGGGCGAGCAGTACTTC,CSVEEGSPGGEQYF
.,TRBV6-5,TRBJ2-7,.,TGTGCCAGCAGTTATATGGGTTCAAACGAGCAGTACTTC,CASSYMGSNEQYF
TRBD1,TRBV4-1,TRBJ2-7,many,TGCGCCAGCAGCCTCGATCCCGGGACAGGGGGCTACGAGCAGTACTTC,CASSLDPGTGGYEQYF
TRBD1,TRBV6-1,TRBJ1-5,.,TGTGCCAGCAGTGACCGACAGGGACTGAGGCCCCAGCATTTT,CASSDRQGLRPQHF
.,TRBV13,TRBJ2-1,.,TGTGCCAGCAGCTTAGAGGGCGGGGGCCCCTACAATGAGCAGTTCTTC,CASSLEGGGPYNEQFF
TRBD1,TRBV30,TRBJ1-1,.,TGTGCCTGGAGGAAATACAGGGGATTGATTTTT,CAWRKYRGLIF
.,TRBV9,TRBJ1-1,.,TGTGCCAGCAGCGTCGGTGACAGTCTGAACACTGAAGCTTTCTTT,CASSVGDSLNTEAFF
.,TRBV30,TRBJ2-5,few,TGTGCCTGGAACGAACAGGGAGGATTACAAGAGACCCAGTACTTC,CAWNEQGGLQETQYF
.,TRBV23-1,TRBJ2-7,few,TGCGCCAGCAGTCAATCAGCCAGAACCGTGCAGTACTTC,CASSQSARTVQYF
.,TRBV7-9,TRBJ1-2,.,TGTGCCAGTTTGACAGAAGTCTATGGCTACACCTTC,CASLTEVYGYTF
.,TRBV10-2,TRBJ2-7,.,TGCGCCAGCAGTGATGGACCCTACGAGCAGTACTTC,CASSDGPYEQYF
.,TRBV9,TRBJ2-3,.,TGTGCCAGCAGCGCCATGGACGGCACAGATACGCAGTATTTT,CASSAMDGTDTQYF
.,TRBV29-1,TRBJ2-3,.,TGCAGCGTTGAGGAACAGCACTCTAGCACAGATACGCAGTATTTT,CSVEEQHSSTDTQYF
.,TRBV29-1,TRBJ2-1,.,TGCAGCGCCCACGACAGTGTCAATGAGCAGTTCTTC,CSAHDSVNEQFF